This TCR beta chain was retrieved from a study of shared clonotypes between healthy human individuals. Study-wide points: Clonotype sharing across donors was expected to vary with sequencing depth.

For unsorted PBMC, around 300 ng DNA per replicate equaled tens of thousands of T cell genomes. Assay: immunoSEQ multiplex PCR; the TCRdb copy retains only in-frame clones and omits some. The sample lists about 510,000 clones; around 79% were seen once. CDR3 length: 14 amino acids. Germline CDR1 reads LGHNA; CDR2 reads YSLEER. Between the trimmed V and J ends, which lost 0 bases and 7 bases, there was a span of 12 bases. A note on this clone: No antigen is known for it.

Sequences were obtained from PBMCs. The genes are TRBV4-3 and TRBJ2-5, with unresolved D. The sequence was obtained from a woman aged 40 to 50 in good health. Some clones in this sample may be carry-over from other donors' samples. This CDR3 reads CASSQEVQPGTQYF. CDR3 bases: TGCGCCAGCAGCCAAGAGGTCCAGCCGGGGACCCAGTACTTC.